This T cell receptor beta chain was sequenced during a study of blood T cell repertoires in COVID-19. Clones were sequenced by immunoSEQ multiplex PCR, and TCRdb holds only the in-frame ones, with some missing. The data contain 190,000 or so clones, 75% to 90% of them seen just once; the ten biggest clones take up 1.2%. Assignments of participants to cohorts depended upon their own reported clinical history. Trimming shortened V by 3 bases and J by 1 base, and 11 bases separated the two germline ends. Per germline, CDR1 SGHRS and CDR2 YFSETQ. This CDR3 is 14 amino acids long. The TCR originated in a man aged 30 to 45 who had recovered from COVID-19. The sequenced material came from PBMCs or T cells enriched from blood (not recorded which). This rearrangement joins TRBV5-1 to TRBJ2-7; D is perhaps TRBD1 (7 bases). The chain's CDR3 is CASSWGDRSYEQYF. DNA of the CDR3: TGCGCCAGCAGCTGGGGGGACAGATCCTACGAGCAGTACTTC.